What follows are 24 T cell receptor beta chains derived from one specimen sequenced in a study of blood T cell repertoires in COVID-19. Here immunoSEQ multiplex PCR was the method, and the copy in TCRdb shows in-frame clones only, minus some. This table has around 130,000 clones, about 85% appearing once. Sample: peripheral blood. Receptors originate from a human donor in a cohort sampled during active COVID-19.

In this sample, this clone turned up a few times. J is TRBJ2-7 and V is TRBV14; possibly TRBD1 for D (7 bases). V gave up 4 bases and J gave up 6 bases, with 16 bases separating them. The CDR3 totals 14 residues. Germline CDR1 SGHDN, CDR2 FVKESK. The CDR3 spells CASSPRGVFVEQYF. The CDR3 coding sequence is TGTGCCAGCAGCCCCAGGGGGGTTTTCGTCGAGCAGTACTTC.

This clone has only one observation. This CDR3 is CAWKTSGGFYEQYF. In DNA, the CDR3 is TGTGCCTGGAAGACTAGCGGGGGGTTCTACGAGCAGTACTTC. V usage is TRBV30 and J usage is TRBJ2-7; TRBD2 matches at 13 bases. CDR1 is GTSNPN, CDR2 SVGIG, per germline (reference sequence). The CDR3 extends over 14 amino acids. V trimming: 4 bases; J trimming: 3 bases; junction bases outside the gene matches: 3.

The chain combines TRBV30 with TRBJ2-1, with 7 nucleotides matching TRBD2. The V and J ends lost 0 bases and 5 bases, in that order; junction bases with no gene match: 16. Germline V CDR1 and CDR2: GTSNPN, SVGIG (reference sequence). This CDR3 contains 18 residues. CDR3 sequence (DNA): TGTGCCTGGAGTGTTCGGAGGGCCGGGTTCCTAGCGGACAATGAGCAGTTCTTC. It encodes CAWSVRRAGFLADNEQFF.

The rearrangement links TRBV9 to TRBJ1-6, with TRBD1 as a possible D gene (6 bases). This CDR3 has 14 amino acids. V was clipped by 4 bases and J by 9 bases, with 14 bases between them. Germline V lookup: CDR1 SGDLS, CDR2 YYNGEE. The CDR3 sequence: CASSQDSSRSPLHF. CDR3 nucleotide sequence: TGTGCCAGCAGCCAGGACAGTTCTCGTTCACCCCTCCACTTT.

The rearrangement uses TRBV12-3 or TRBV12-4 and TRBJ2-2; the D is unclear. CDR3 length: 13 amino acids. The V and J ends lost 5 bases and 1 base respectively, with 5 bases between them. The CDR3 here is CASSERNTGELFF. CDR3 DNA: TGTGCCAGCAGTGAGAGGAACACCGGGGAGCTGTTTTTT.

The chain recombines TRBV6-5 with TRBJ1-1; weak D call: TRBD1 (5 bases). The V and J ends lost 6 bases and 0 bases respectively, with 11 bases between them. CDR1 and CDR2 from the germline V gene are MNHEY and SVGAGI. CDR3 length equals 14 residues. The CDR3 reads CASSRGAMNTEAFF. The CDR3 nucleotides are TGTGCCAGCAGCCGCGGGGCTATGAACACTGAAGCTTTCTTT.

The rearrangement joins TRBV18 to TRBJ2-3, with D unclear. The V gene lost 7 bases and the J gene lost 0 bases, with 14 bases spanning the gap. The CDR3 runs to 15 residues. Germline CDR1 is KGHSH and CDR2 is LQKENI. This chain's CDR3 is CASYPTLSSTDTQYF. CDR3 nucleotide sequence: TGTGCCAGCTACCCGACTCTTTCTAGCACAGATACGCAGTATTTT. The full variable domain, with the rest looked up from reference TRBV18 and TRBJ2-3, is NAGVMQNPRHLVRRRGQEARLRCSPMKGHSHVYWYRQLPEEGLKFMVYLQKENIIDESGMPKERFSAEFPKEGPSILRIQQVVRGDSAAYFCASYPTLSSTDTQYFGPGTRLTVL.

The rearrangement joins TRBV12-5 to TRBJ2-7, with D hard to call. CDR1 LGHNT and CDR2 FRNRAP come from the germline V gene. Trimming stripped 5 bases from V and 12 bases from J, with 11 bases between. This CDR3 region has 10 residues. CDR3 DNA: TGTGCTAGTGGTCTATTATTGGTGTACGTC. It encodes CASGLLLVYV.

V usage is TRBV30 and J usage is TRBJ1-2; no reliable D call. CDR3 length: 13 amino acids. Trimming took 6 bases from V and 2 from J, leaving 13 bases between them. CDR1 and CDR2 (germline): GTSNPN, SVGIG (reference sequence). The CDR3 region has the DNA TGTGCCTGCCTACCTGACGGGAACTATGGCTACACCTTC. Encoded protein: CACLPDGNYGYTF.

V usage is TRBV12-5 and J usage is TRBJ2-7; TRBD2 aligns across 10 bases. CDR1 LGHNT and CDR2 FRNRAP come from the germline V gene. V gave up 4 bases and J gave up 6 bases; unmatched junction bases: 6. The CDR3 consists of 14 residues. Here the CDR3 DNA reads TGTGCTAGTGGTTGGAGGCTAGCGGGAGTCGAGCAGTACGTC. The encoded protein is CASGWRLAGVEQYV.

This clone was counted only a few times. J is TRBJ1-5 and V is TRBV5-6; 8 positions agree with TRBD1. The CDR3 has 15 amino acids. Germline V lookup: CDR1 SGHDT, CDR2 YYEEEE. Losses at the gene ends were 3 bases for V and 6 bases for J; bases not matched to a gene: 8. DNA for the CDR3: TGTGCCAGCAGCTCCACCCGACAGGGGTTTCAGCCCCAGCATTTT. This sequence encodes CASSSTRQGFQPQHF.

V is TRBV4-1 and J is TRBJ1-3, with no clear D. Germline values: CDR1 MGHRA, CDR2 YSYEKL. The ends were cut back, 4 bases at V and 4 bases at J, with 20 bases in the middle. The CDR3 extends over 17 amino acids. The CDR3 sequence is CASSPHSGQNQGNTIYF. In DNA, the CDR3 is TGCGCCAGCAGCCCGCATTCTGGGCAAAATCAAGGAAACACCATATATTTT.

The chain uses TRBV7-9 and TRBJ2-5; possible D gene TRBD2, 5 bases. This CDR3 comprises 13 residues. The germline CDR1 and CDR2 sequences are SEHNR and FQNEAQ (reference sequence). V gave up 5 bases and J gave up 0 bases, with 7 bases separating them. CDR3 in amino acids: CASSPDYQETQYF. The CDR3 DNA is TGTGCCAGCAGCCCGGACTACCAAGAGACCCAGTACTTC. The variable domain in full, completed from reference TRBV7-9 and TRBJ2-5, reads DTGVSQNPRHKITKRGQNVTFRCDPISEHNRLYWYRQTLGQGPEFLTYFQNEAQLEKSRLLSDRFSAERPKGSFSTLEIQRTEQGDSAMYLCASSPDYQETQYFGPGTRLLVL.

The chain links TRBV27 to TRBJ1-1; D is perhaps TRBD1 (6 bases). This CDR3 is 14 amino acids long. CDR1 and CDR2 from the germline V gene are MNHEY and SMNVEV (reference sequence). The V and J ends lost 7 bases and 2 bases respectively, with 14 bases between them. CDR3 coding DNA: TGTGCCAGCACTCCTGGTGGGGGCAACACTGAAGCTTTCTTT. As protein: CASTPGGGNTEAFF.

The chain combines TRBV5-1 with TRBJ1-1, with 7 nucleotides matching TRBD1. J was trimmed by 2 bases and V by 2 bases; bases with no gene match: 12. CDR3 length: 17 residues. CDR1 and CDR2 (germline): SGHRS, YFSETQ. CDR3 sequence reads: CASSLLSSTGTNTEAFF. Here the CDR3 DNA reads TGCGCCAGCAGCTTATTATCCTCGACAGGGACAAACACTGAAGCTTTCTTT.

CDR3 nucleotide sequence: TGTGCCAGCAGCCGGGGGGGGATTACCTACGAGCAGTACTTC. The encoded protein is CASSRGGITYEQYF. V and J are TRBV7-2 and TRBJ2-7; TRBD2 agrees at 8 bases. Germline V CDR1 and CDR2: SGHTA, FQGNSA. The CDR3 spans 14 residues. The V gene end was trimmed by 5 bases and the J gene end by 2 bases; junction bases not matched to a gene: 5.

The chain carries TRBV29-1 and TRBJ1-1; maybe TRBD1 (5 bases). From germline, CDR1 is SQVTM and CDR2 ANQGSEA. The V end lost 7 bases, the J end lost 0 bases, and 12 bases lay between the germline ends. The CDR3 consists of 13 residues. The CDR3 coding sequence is TGCAGCGCCCTGTCGGGGGTGAACACTGAAGCTTTCTTT. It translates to CSALSGVNTEAFF.

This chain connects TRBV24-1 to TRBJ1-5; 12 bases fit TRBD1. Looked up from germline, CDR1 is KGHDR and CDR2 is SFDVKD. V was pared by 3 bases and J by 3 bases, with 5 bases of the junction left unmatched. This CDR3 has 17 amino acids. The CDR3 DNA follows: TGTGCCACCAGTGATGAGGGGACAGGGGGCCCCAATCAGCCCCAGCATTTT. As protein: CATSDEGTGGPNQPQHF.

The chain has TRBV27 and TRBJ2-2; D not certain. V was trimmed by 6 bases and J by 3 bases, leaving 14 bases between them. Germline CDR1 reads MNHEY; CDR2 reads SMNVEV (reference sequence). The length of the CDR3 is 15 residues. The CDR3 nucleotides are TGTGCCAGCAGCTTGCTGGGCCCGGACACCGGGGAGCTGTTTTTT. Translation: CASSLLGPDTGELFF.

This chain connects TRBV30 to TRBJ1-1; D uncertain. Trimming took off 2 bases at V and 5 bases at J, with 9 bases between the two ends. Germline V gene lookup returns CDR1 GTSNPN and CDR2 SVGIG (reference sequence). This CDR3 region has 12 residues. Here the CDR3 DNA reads TGTGCCTGGAGTCCGTCGAGGACTGAAGCTTTCTTT. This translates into CAWSPSRTEAFF.

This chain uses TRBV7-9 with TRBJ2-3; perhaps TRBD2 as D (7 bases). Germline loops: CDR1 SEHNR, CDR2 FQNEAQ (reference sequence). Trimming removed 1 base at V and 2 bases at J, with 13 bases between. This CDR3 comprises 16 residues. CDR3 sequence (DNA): TGTGCCAGCAGCTTAGGGGCGGGGGCGGACACAGATACGCAGTATTTT. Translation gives CASSLGAGADTDTQYF.

In DNA form, the CDR3 reads TGTGCCAGCAGCTTAGAGTCCGGGAGGGGTACAGATACGCAGTATTTT. This codes for CASSLESGRGTDTQYF. The J gene is TRBJ2-3, the V gene TRBV7-2, with 8 nucleotides matching TRBD2. The germline gives CDR1 SGHTA, CDR2 FQGNSA. V was clipped by 1 base and J by 3 bases; unmatched bases: 6. This CDR3 is 16 amino acids long. The full variable domain, rest sourced from reference TRBV7-2 and TRBJ2-3, is GAGVSQSPSNKVTEKGKDVELRCDPISGHTALYWYRQSLGQGLEFLIYFQGNSAPDKSGLPSDRFSAERTGGSVSTLTIQRTQQEDSAVYLCASSLESGRGTDTQYFGPGTRLTVL.

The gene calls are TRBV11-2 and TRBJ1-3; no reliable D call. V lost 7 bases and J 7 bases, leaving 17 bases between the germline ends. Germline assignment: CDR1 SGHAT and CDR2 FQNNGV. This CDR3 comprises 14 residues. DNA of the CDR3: TGTGCCAGCAACTTGGGCCCTCGCTGGAACACCATATATTTT. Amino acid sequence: CASNLGPRWNTIYF. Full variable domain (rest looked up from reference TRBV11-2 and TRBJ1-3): EAGVAQSPRYKIIEKRQSVAFWCNPISGHATLYWYQQILGQGPKLLIQFQNNGVVDDSQLPKDRFSAERLKGVDSTLKIQPAKLEDSAVYLCASNLGPRWNTIYFGEGSWLTVV.

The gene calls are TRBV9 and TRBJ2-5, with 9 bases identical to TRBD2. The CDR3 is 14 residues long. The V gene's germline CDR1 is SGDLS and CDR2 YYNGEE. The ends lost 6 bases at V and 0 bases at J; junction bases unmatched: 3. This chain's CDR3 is CASTTSGNQETQYF. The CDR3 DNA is TGTGCCAGCACGACTAGCGGAAACCAAGAGACCCAGTACTTC.